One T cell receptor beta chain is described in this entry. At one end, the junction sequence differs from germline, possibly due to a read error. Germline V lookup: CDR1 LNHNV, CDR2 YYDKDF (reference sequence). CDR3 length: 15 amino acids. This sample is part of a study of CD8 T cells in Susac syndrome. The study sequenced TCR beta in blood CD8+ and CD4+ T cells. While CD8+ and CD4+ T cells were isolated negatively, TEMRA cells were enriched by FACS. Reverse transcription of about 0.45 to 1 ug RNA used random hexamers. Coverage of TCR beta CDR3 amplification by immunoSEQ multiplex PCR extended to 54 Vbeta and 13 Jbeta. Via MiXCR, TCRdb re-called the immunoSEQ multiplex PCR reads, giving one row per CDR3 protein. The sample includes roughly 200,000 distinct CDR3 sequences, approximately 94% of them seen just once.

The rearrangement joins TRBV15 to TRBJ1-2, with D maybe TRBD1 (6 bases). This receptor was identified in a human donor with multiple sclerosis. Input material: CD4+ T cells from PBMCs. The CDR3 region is CATSGQSRTAYGHTF. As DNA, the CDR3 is TGTGCCACCAGCGGACAGTCACGGACAGCCTATGGCCACACCTTC.